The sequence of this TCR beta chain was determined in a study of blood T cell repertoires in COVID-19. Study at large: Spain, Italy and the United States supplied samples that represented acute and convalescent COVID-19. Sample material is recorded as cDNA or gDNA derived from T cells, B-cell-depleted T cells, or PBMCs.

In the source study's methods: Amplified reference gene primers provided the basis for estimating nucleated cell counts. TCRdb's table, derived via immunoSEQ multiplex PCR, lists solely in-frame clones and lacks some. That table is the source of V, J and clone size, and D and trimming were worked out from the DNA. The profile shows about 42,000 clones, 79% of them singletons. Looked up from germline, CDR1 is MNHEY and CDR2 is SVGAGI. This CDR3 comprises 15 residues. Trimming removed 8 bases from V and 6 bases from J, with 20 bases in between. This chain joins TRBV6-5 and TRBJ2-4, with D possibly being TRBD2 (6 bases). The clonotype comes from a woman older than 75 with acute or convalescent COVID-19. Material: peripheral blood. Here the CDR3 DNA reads TGTGCCAGCTCGGTGGTCGGGAGTCCCCCAAACATTCAGTACTTC. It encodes CASSVVGSPPNIQYF.